Included here is one T cell receptor (beta chain) sequence, with context. This sample is part of a study of CD8 T cells in Susac syndrome. Germline V gene data show CDR1 as KGHDR and CDR2 as SFDVKD. CDR3 size: 16 residues. V shed 4 bases, J shed 5 bases, and the junction held 12 bases outside the gene matches. Random hexamers served to reverse transcribe roughly 0.45 to 1 ug RNA. MiXCR was run by TCRdb on the immunoSEQ multiplex PCR reads, yielding one entry per CDR3 protein. The sample lists approximately 210,000 distinct CDR3 sequences; about 96% were seen once. This rearrangement joins TRBV24-1 to TRBJ2-5, with 7 bases identical to TRBD1. The receptor was isolated from a human donor with multiple sclerosis. The sample consisted of CD4+ T cells from PBMCs. CDR3 protein: CATSDATGRSRETQYF. The CDR3 region has the DNA TGTGCCACCAGTGACGCGACAGGGCGAAGTCGGGAGACCCAGTACTTC.